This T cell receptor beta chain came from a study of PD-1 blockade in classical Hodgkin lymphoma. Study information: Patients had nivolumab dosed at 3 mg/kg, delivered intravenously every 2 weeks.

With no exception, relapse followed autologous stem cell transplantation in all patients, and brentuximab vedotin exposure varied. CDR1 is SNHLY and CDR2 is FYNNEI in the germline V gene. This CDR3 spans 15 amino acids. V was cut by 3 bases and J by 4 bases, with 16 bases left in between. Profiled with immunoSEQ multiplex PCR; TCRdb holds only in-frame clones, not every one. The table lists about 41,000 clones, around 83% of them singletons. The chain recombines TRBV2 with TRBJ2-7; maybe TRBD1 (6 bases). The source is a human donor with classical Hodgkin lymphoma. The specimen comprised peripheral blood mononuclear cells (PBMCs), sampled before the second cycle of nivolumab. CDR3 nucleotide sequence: TGTGCCAGCAGTGATTCAAACAGGGCCCAGTACGAGCAGTACTTC. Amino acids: CASSDSNRAQYEQYF.